The rows below give T cell receptor beta chains drawn from one sample of a study of T cell responses to AZD1222 COVID-19 vaccine. The table came from immunoSEQ multiplex PCR; TCRdb's copy has only in-frame clones and leaves some out. This sample has about 86,000 clones, with around nine tenths found just once. The material was peripheral blood, obtained on day 0 of AZD1222 vaccination. These receptors were obtained from an adult in good health. Both conserved end residues are part of each CDR3. A D gene is named only where the DNA matches it firmly. Size tells how often a clone was seen (once, few, many) or the class of an expanded clone, and some rows leave it out.

NA,TRBV9,NA,TRBJ1-6,CASSWDLQDSPLHF,TGTGCCAGCAGCTGGGACTTACAAGATTCACCCCTCCACTTT
NA,TRBV29-1,NA,TRBJ1-2,CSVDPTGIGDYGYTF,TGCAGCGTTGATCCAACAGGGATAGGTGACTATGGCTACACCTTC
NA,TRBV9,few,TRBJ1-1,CASSVGPGRNTEAFF,TGTGCCAGCAGCGTAGGTCCAGGGCGTAACACTGAAGCTTTCTTT
NA,TRBV7-8,NA,TRBJ2-7,CASSLDRYSYEQYF,TGTGCCAGCAGCTTGGACCGCTACTCCTACGAGCAGTACTTC
NA,TRBV7-2,NA,TRBJ2-7,CASSLVFGGGEAYEQYF,TGTGCCAGCAGCTTAGTTTTCGGCGGCGGTGAAGCCTACGAGCAGTACTTC
NA,TRBV19,once,TRBJ1-2,CACVGYTF,TGTGCCTGTGTGGGCTACACCTTC
TRBD2,TRBV7-6,NA,TRBJ2-5,CASSETSGGTETQYF,TGTGCCAGCAGCGAGACTAGCGGGGGAACGGAGACCCAGTACTTC
NA,TRBV19,NA,TRBJ2-1,CASSITADNEQFF,TGTGCCAGTAGTATCACAGCGGACAATGAGCAGTTCTTC
NA,TRBV15,NA,TRBJ1-5,CATSISGTASYSNQPQHF,TGTGCCACCAGCATTTCAGGGACGGCCTCATATAGCAATCAGCCCCAGCATTTT
TRBD1,TRBV7-2,NA,TRBJ1-3,CASSRQFGTVGNTIYF,TGTGCCAGCAGCCGTCAATTCGGGACAGTCGGAAACACCATATATTTT
TRBD1,TRBV20-1,once,TRBJ1-2,CSASNRDSDYGYTF,TGCAGTGCTAGTAATAGGGACAGCGACTATGGCTACACCTTC
NA,TRBV19,NA,TRBJ2-3,CASRSASTDTQYF,TGTGCCAGTAGGTCGGCTAGCACAGATACGCAGTATTTT
NA,TRBV5-4,NA,TRBJ1-1,CASSSLTGTKNTEAFF,TGTGCCAGCAGCTCACTTACCGGGACAAAGAACACTGAAGCTTTCTTT
TRBD1,TRBV5-1,NA,TRBJ2-4,CASSLAMDRARDIQYF,TGCGCCAGCAGCTTGGCCATGGACAGGGCTCGGGACATTCAGTACTTC
NA,TRBV7-9,NA,TRBJ1-6,CASSLQGLPSPLHF,TGTGCCAGCAGCTTACAGGGACTGCCTTCACCCCTCCACTTT
NA,TRBV29-1,NA,TRBJ1-5,CSVETGGGDQPQHF,TGCAGCGTTGAAACGGGGGGCGGCGATCAGCCCCAGCATTTT
TRBD1,TRBV11-2,NA,TRBJ1-2,CASSSSSGDRGAANYGYTF,TGTGCCAGCAGCTCCTCCTCCGGGGACAGGGGGGCGGCTAACTATGGCTACACCTTC
NA,TRBV7-6,NA,TRBJ2-1,CASRLGGPPYNEQFF,TGTGCCAGCAGATTGGGGGGACCCCCTTACAATGAGCAGTTCTTC
NA,TRBV6-5,NA,TRBJ2-3,CASSYDRKIADTQYF,TGTGCCAGCAGTTACGACAGGAAAATCGCAGATACGCAGTATTTT
TRBD1,TRBV5-1,NA,TRBJ1-3,CASSLDPLGQQSSGNTIYF,TGCGCCAGCAGCTTGGATCCCCTGGGACAGCAGAGCTCTGGAAACACCATATATTTT
TRBD2,TRBV7-2,NA,TRBJ2-7,CASSLAISGPYEQYF,TGTGCCAGCAGCTTAGCGATTAGCGGGCCCTACGAGCAGTACTTC
NA,TRBV23-1,NA,TRBJ1-5,CASTVEGSDNQPQHF,TGCGCCAGCACCGTCGAGGGGTCCGACAATCAGCCCCAGCATTTT
NA,TRBV18,NA,TRBJ1-4,CASSSQSGQSNEKLFF,TGTGCCAGCTCATCACAGTCAGGGCAGTCTAATGAAAAACTGTTTTTT
TRBD2,TRBV7-2,NA,TRBJ2-5,CASSLMSREVGETQYF,TGTGCCAGCAGCTTAATGTCTCGGGAGGTTGGGGAGACCCAGTACTTC
NA,TRBV7-9,NA,TRBJ1-5,CASSLDRQPQHF,TGTGCCAGCAGCTTAGACAGGCAGCCCCAGCATTTT
TRBD2,TRBV24-1,NA,TRBJ2-1,CATSDNSGGAYNEQFF,TGTGCCACCAGTGATAATAGCGGGGGCGCTTACAATGAGCAGTTCTTC
TRBD1,TRBV3-1/TRBV3-2,NA,TRBJ1-2,CASSPTGQSYGYTF,TGTGCCAGCAGCCCGACGGGACAGTCGTATGGCTACACCTTC
NA,TRBV9,few,TRBJ2-7,CASSVSLAGPYEQYF,TGTGCCAGCAGCGTAAGCTTGGCGGGGCCCTACGAGCAGTACTTC
TRBD1,TRBV9,NA,TRBJ1-1,CASSADRDRREAFF,TGTGCCAGCAGCGCCGACAGGGATCGACGGGAAGCTTTCTTT
NA,TRBV7-6,once,TRBJ1-6,CASSLAPRQNSPLHF,TGTGCCAGCAGCTTAGCTCCTAGACAAAATTCACCCCTCCACTTT
TRBD2,TRBV28,once,TRBJ2-1,CASSSSGGSSYNEQFF,TGTGCCAGCAGTTCTAGCGGGGGCAGCTCCTACAATGAGCAGTTCTTC
TRBD2,TRBV4-2,once,TRBJ2-5,CASSQDTTSGQETQYF,TGTGCCAGCAGCCAGGACACGACTAGCGGCCAAGAGACCCAGTACTTC
NA,TRBV15,NA,TRBJ1-4,CATSRDLRSTNEKLFF,TGTGCCACCAGCAGAGATCTAAGGAGTACTAATGAAAAACTGTTTTTT
TRBD1,TRBV2,NA,TRBJ1-1,CASSVQGLGNTEAFF,TGTGCCAGCAGTGTACAGGGGCTGGGGAACACTGAAGCTTTCTTT
NA,TRBV4-1,NA,TRBJ2-5,CASSRGASQGRETQYF,TGCGCCAGCAGCCGTGGAGCTAGTCAGGGGAGAGAGACCCAGTACTTC
NA,TRBV10-2,NA,TRBJ1-5,CASSDRDINQPQHF,TGCGCCAGCAGTGACCGGGACATTAATCAGCCCCAGCATTTT
NA,TRBV14,NA,TRBJ2-2,CASSSWVIGTGELFF,TGTGCCAGCAGCTCCTGGGTCATAGGAACCGGGGAGCTGTTTTTT
NA,TRBV2,NA,TRBJ2-1,CASRLEGGLGNEQFF,TGTGCCAGCAGACTTGAGGGGGGCTTGGGCAATGAGCAGTTCTTC
TRBD2,TRBV3-1/TRBV3-2,once,TRBJ2-3,CASSPGLAGVRGTDTQYF,TGTGCCAGCAGTCCGGGACTAGCGGGAGTACGTGGCACAGATACGCAGTATTTT
NA,TRBV5-1,NA,TRBJ2-2,CASRLSSNRELFF,TGCGCCAGCAGGTTGTCCAGCAACCGGGAGCTGTTTTTT
NA,TRBV12-3/TRBV12-4,NA,TRBJ1-2,CASAGSYGYTF,TGTGCCAGCGCGGGTTCCTATGGCTACACCTTC
NA,TRBV5-1,few,TRBJ1-6,CASSKAVGGEPLHF,TGCGCCAGCAGCAAGGCGGTTGGAGGGGAACCCCTCCACTTT
NA,TRBV6-5,NA,TRBJ1-3,CASRTQGNTIYF,TGTGCCAGCAGAACACAGGGAAACACCATATATTTT
NA,TRBV7-5,NA,TRBJ2-7,CVRSLGKSSYEQYF,TGTGTCAGAAGCTTGGGGAAGAGCTCCTACGAGCAGTACTTC